These T cell receptor beta chains were read from a single sample in a study of control samples from healthy donors and cancer patients. Assay used: immunoSEQ multiplex PCR; TCRdb lists only in-frame clones, some missing. The table records approximately 170,000 clones, 85% to 90% of them present only once. The sequenced sample consisted of blood. These receptors were obtained from a young woman in good health. Both conserved end residues are part of each CDR3. The D gene is left open where the match is weak. Size is stated for part of the rows, as once, few or many counts, or as a class when the clone is expanded.

J	length	size	D	V	CDR3	DNA
TRBJ1-2	14	once	TRBD1	TRBV7-8	CASSWGQGRYGYTF	TGTGCCAGCAGCTGGGGACAGGGGCGTTATGGCTACACCTTC
TRBJ2-1	16	NA	NA	TRBV4-2	CASSPKGLHPANEQFF	TGTGCCAGCAGCCCAAAAGGGTTACATCCGGCCAATGAGCAGTTCTTC
TRBJ2-3	14	NA	TRBD2	TRBV2	CASRGGTNTDTQYF	TGTGCCAGCAGGGGCGGGACTAACACAGATACGCAGTATTTT
TRBJ2-2	15	few	TRBD1	TRBV6-6	CASRHGTGDTGELFF	TGTGCCAGCAGGCACGGGACAGGAGACACCGGGGAGCTGTTTTTT
TRBJ1-5	13	NA	NA	TRBV12-3/TRBV12-4	CASSVNRDQPQHF	TGTGCCAGCAGTGTCAACCGGGACCAGCCCCAGCATTTT
TRBJ2-1	14	NA	TRBD2	TRBV29-1	CSARAGGPYNEQFF	TGCAGCGCCCGAGCGGGAGGGCCCTACAATGAGCAGTTCTTC
TRBJ1-5	17	NA	NA	TRBV19	CASSIWGRGADNQPQHF	TGTGCCAGTAGTATTTGGGGCAGAGGGGCGGACAATCAGCCCCAGCATTTT
TRBJ1-1	13	NA	NA	TRBV10-3	CAIRDSMNTEAFF	TGTGCCATCAGGGACAGCATGAACACTGAAGCTTTCTTT
TRBJ2-5	13	NA	NA	TRBV5-7	CASNLRGQETQYF	TGTGCCAGCAACTTGCGGGGACAAGAGACCCAGTACTTC
TRBJ2-3	16	NA	NA	TRBV9	CASSAPGPGLTDTQYF	TGTGCCAGCAGCGCCCCGGGGCCGGGGCTCACAGATACGCAGTATTTT
TRBJ1-1	14	NA	NA	TRBV9	CASSAQGLNTEAFF	TGTGCCAGCAGCGCACAGGGATTGAACACTGAAGCTTTCTTT
TRBJ1-6	14	NA	NA	TRBV13	CASSLGQGNSPLHF	TGTGCCAGCAGCTTAGGGCAGGGAAATTCACCCCTCCACTTT
TRBJ2-1	14	NA	TRBD2	TRBV6-5	CASRPSGRIYEQFF	TGTGCCAGCAGGCCTAGCGGGAGGATTTATGAGCAGTTCTTC
TRBJ2-3	19	NA	TRBD1	TRBV7-9	CASSLLAAGTVASTDTQYF	TGTGCCAGCAGCTTATTGGCCGCCGGGACAGTAGCTAGCACAGATACGCAGTATTTT
TRBJ1-4	13	once	TRBD1	TRBV10-3	CAISEDRVEKLFF	TGTGCCATCAGCGAAGACAGGGTTGAAAAACTGTTTTTT
TRBJ1-2	13	NA	TRBD1	TRBV10-3	CAISRQGVYGYTF	TGTGCCATCAGTCGACAGGGCGTCTATGGCTACACCTTC
TRBJ1-2	13	NA	NA	TRBV9	CASSRGGLDGYTF	TGTGCCAGCTCCCGCGGGGGGCTGGATGGCTACACCTTC
TRBJ1-2	15	NA	NA	TRBV9	CASSVVPGTNYGYTF	TGTGCCAGCAGCGTAGTTCCAGGCACTAACTATGGCTACACCTTC
TRBJ1-5	16	NA	NA	TRBV19	CASKRGSKNSNQPQHF	TGTGCCAGTAAACGCGGGAGTAAAAATAGCAATCAGCCCCAGCATTTT
TRBJ1-5	15	NA	NA	TRBV27	CASSLGGFSNQPQHF	TGTGCCAGCAGTTTAGGGGGTTTCAGCAATCAGCCCCAGCATTTT